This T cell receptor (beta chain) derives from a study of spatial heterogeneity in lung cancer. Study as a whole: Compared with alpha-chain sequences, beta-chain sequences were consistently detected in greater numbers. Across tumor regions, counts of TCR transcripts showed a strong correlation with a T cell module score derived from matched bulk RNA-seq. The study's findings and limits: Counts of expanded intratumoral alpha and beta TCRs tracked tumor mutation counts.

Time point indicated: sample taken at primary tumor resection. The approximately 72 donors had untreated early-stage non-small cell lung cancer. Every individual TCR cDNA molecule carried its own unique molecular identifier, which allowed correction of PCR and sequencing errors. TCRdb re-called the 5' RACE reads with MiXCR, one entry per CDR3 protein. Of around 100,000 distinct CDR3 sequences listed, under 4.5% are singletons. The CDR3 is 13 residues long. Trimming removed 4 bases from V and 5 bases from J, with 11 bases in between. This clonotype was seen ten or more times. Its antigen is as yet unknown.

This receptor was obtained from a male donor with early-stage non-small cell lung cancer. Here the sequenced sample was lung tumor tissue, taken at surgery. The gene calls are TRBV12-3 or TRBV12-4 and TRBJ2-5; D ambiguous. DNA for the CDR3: TGTGCCAGCAGTTCAAACACCCAGGAGACCCAGTACTTC. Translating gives CASSSNTQETQYF.